This T cell receptor (beta chain) came from a study of OX40 agonist ivuxolimab in advanced cancers. Repertoires were generated with immunoSEQ multiplex PCR, while TCRdb's copy carries only in-frame clones and drops some. The sample carries more than 30,000 clones, about 86% recorded once. From germline, CDR1 is SEHNR and CDR2 FQNEAQ (reference sequence). CDR3 length: 18 amino acids. Trimming pared 5 bases from V and 2 bases from J, leaving 21 bases between. Sequences were derived from CD4+ or CD8+ T cells sorted from blood, sampled in a trial of the OX40 agonist ivuxolimab. V usage is TRBV7-9 and J usage is TRBJ1-4, with a tentative D call TRBD1 (5 bases). The receptor was isolated from an adult with an advanced solid tumor such as melanoma, head and neck, liver or kidney cancer. This CDR3 is CASSPTTGSRRTNEKLFF. CDR3 in DNA: TGTGCCAGCAGCCCCACCACAGGAAGCCGCCGTACTAATGAAAAACTGTTTTTT.